This T cell receptor beta chain was recovered during a study of blood T cell repertoires in COVID-19. Study background: The United States, Italy and Spain provided the acute and convalescent COVID-19 samples. Nucleic acid was either cDNA or gDNA, and it came from T cells, B-cell-depleted T cells, or PBMCs.

How the authors handled the data: Nucleated cell counts were estimated from reference gene primer amplification. TCRdb keeps only in-frame clones here, not all; method: immunoSEQ multiplex PCR. V and J calls and clone size are copied from that table; D and trimming were computed from the DNA. The data show approximately 82,000 clones, around 83% seen once. This CDR3 is built from 17 residues. J lost 2 bases, V lost 1 base, and 4 bases had no gene match. Germline V CDR1 and CDR2: SGHVS, FQNEAQ. The rearrangement links TRBV7-8 to TRBJ2-7; 14 positions agree with TRBD2. This receptor was taken from a woman aged 60 to 75 with acute or convalescent COVID-19. The material sequenced was peripheral blood. CDR3 sequence reads: CASSLGTSGGQPYEQYF. DNA of the CDR3: TGTGCCAGCAGCTTAGGGACTAGCGGGGGGCAACCCTACGAGCAGTACTTC.